The present T cell receptor (beta chain) was sequenced within a study of CD8 T cells in Susac syndrome. Points from the study as a whole: A relatively small number of individuals underwent TCR sequencing and HLA analysis.

The multiple sclerosis control group comprised treatment-naive patients with stable or active relapsing-remitting disease. TEMRA cells underwent FACS enrichment and CD8+ and CD4+ T cells underwent negative isolation. Per germline, CDR1 LNHDA and CDR2 SQIVND (reference sequence). Trimming cost V 4 bases and J 3 bases, with 7 bases left between them. The CDR3 loop spans 13 amino acids. As for this clonotype: The antigen remains undetermined.

RNA totalling roughly 0.5 to 1 ug underwent reverse transcription with random hexamers. It was immunoSEQ multiplex PCR that amplified TCR beta CDR3 across 54 Vbeta and 13 Jbeta. TCRdb analysed the immunoSEQ multiplex PCR reads with MiXCR anew, one entry per CDR3 protein. The sample holds about 250,000 distinct CDR3 sequences, 80% to 95% seen once. The sequence derives from a human donor with multiple sclerosis. The sequencing input was CD4+ T cells from PBMCs. The J gene is TRBJ1-5, the V gene TRBV19; unclear D gene. The CDR3: CASSTSLNQPQHF. Written as DNA, the CDR3 is TGTGCCAGTAGTACCTCTCTCAATCAGCCCCAGCATTTT. Looking up the rest from reference TRBV19 and TRBJ1-5 gives the full variable domain: DGGITQSPKYLFRKEGQNVTLSCEQNLNHDAMYWYRQDPGQGLRLIYYSQIVNDFQKGDIAEGYSVSREKKESFPLTVTSAQKNPTAFYLCASSTSLNQPQHFGDGTRLSIL.